Sequencing of this TCR beta chain was carried out in a study of long-term antiretroviral therapy in people with HIV. At the level of the study: The oldest samples precede the 2015 immediate-ART recommendation by about a decade. Study-level results: Whichever time point was examined, clones expanded before ART dominated the repertoire. The range of CDR3 lengths in HIV repertoires proved narrower than that found in controls.

CDR3 length: 13 residues. Trimming stripped 0 bases from V and 7 bases from J, with 10 bases between. CDR1 and CDR2 from the germline V gene are GTSNPN and SVGIG (reference sequence). No donor had fewer than one pre-ART PBMC sample or fewer than two post-ART PBMC samples. This clone showed up just a few times. The target antigen is unknown. At survey level, the immunoSEQ assay was run in its v3.0 version. Repertoires were generated with immunoSEQ multiplex PCR, while TCRdb's copy carries only in-frame clones and drops some. The table records roughly 28,000 clones, more than 80% of them present only once.

The chain joins TRBV30 to TRBJ1-5; tentative D call: TRBD1 (5 bases). The material was unsorted PBMCs, obtained 5 to 5.5 years after starting antiretroviral therapy. The sequence was collected from a woman aged 35 to 49 with HIV. The CDR3 coding sequence is TGTGCCTGGAGTGTAGAGGGGCAACAGCCCCAGCATTTT. It yields the protein CAWSVEGQQPQHF. The full variable domain, rest sourced from reference TRBV30 and TRBJ1-5, is SQTIHQWPATLVQPVGSPLSLECTVEGTSNPNLYWYRQAAGRGLQLLFYSVGIGQISSEVPQNLSASRPQDRQFILSSKKLLLSDSGFYLCAWSVEGQQPQHFGDGTRLSIL.